This T cell receptor (beta chain) derives from a study of T cell responses to AZD1222 COVID-19 vaccine. The CDR3 contains 16 residues. Trimming removed 4 bases at V and 11 bases at J, with 22 bases between. Germline V lookup: CDR1 SGHRS, CDR2 YFSETQ. This clone was counted a single time. Its antigen is unknown. Overall study results and limits: Possibly, clonal diversity was underestimated; donors were largely white British and included more females. Sampling captured repertoires only after the peak T cell response.

Method: immunoSEQ multiplex PCR; TCRdb's copy keeps in-frame clones and lacks some. The sample holds some 130,000 clones, approximately 90% seen once. The chain links TRBV5-1 to TRBJ1-6, with D possibly being TRBD1 (6 bases). The TCR originated in an adult who received the AZD1222 COVID-19 vaccine. Here the sequenced sample was peripheral blood, taken 28 days after the second AZD1222 dose. The chain's CDR3 is CASSTRGPLLEAPLHF. The CDR3 nucleotides are TGCGCCAGCAGCACCAGGGGCCCACTCCTTGAGGCACCCCTCCACTTT.